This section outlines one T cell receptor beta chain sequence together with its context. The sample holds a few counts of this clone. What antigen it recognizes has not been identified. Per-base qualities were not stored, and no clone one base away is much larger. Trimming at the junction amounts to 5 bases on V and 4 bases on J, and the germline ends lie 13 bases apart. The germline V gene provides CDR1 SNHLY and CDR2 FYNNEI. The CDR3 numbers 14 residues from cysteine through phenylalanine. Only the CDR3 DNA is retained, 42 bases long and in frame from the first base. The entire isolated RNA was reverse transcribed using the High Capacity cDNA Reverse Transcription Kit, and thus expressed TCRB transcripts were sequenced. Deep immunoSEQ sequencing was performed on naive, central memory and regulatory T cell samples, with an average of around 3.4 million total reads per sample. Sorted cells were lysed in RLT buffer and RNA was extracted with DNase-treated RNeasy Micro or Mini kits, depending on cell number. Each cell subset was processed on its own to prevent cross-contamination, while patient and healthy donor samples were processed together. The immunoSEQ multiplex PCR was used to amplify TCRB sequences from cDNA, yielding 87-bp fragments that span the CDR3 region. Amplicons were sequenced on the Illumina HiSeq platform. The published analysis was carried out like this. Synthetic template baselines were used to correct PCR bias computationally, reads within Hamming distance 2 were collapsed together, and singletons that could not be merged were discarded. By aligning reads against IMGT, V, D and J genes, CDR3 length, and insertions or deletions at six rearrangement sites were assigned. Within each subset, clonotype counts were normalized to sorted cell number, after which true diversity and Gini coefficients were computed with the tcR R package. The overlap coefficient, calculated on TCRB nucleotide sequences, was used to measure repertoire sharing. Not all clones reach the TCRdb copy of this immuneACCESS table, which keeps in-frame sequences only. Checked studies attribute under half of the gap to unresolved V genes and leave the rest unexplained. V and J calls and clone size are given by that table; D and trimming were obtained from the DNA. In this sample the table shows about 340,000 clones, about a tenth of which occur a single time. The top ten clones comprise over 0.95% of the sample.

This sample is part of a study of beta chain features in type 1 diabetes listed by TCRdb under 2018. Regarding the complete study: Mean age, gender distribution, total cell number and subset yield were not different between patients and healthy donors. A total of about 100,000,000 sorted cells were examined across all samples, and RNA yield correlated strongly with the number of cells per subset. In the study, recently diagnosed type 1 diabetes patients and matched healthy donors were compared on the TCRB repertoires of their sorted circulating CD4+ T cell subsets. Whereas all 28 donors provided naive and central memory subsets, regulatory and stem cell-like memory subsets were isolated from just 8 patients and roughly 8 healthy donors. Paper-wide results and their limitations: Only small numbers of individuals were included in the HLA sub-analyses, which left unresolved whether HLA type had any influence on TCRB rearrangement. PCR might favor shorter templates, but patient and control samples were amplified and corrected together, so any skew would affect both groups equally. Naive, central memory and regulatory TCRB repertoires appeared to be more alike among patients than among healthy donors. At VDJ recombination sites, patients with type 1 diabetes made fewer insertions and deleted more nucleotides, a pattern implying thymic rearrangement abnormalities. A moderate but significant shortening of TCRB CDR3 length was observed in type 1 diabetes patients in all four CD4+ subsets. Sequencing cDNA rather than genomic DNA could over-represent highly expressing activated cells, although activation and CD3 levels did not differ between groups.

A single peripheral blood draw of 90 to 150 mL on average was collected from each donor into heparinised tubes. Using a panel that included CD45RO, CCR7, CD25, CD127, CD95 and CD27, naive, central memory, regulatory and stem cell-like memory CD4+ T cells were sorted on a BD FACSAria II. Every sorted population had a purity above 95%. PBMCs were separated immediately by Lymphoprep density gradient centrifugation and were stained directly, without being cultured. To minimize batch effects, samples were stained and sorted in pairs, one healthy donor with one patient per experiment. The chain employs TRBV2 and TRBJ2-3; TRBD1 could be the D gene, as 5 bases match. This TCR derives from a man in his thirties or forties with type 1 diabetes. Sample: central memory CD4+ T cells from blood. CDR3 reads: CASSLSGNPDTQYF. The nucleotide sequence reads TGTGCCAGCAGTTTATCAGGGAACCCAGATACGCAGTATTTT.